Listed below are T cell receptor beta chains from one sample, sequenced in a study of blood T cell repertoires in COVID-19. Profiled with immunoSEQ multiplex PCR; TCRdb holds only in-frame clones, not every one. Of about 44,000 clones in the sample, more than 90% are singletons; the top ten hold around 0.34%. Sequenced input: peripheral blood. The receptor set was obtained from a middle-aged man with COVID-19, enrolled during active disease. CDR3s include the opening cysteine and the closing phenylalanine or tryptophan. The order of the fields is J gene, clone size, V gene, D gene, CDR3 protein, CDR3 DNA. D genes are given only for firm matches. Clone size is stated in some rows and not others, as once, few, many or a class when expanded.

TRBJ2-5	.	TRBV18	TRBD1	CASSPLSSGGRETQYF	TGTGCCAGCTCACCACTCTCCTCAGGGGGCAGAGAGACCCAGTACTTC
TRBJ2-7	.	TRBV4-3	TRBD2	CASSQAQAVAGTYEQYF	TGCGCCAGCAGCCAAGCACAGGCGGTAGCGGGTACCTACGAGCAGTACTTC
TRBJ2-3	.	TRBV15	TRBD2	CATSRLAGGTDTQYF	TGTGCCACCAGTCGTCTAGCGGGAGGCACAGATACGCAGTATTTT
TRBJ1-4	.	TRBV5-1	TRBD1	CASSSGTGEKLFF	TGCGCCAGCAGCTCCGGGACAGGGGAAAAACTGTTTTTT
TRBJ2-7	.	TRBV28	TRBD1	CASSTRQGEEQYF	TGTGCCAGCAGCACTAGACAGGGGGAAGAGCAGTACTTC
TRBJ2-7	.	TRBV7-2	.	CASSSTRGYGHEQYF	TGTGCCAGCAGCTCCACGCGGGGATACGGGCACGAGCAGTACTTC
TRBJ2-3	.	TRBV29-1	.	CSVDGDDSRTDTQYF	TGCAGCGTTGATGGTGACGACAGCCGCACAGATACGCAGTATTTT
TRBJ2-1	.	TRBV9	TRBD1	CASSARLQGVNNEQFF	TGTGCCAGCAGCGCCCGGTTACAGGGGGTCAACAATGAGCAGTTCTTC
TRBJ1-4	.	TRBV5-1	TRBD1	CASSLNDRGIPEKLFF	TGCGCCAGCAGCTTGAACGACAGGGGGATCCCTGAAAAACTGTTTTTT
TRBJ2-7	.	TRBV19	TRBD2	CASSIGTSGLYEQYF	TGTGCCAGTAGTATTGGGACTAGCGGGCTCTACGAGCAGTACTTC
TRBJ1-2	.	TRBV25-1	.	CASSRDTSYGYTF	TGTGCCAGCAGTCGGGACACATCATATGGCTACACCTTC
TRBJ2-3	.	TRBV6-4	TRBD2	CASSDSLAGADTQYF	TGTGCCAGCAGTGACTCATTAGCGGGAGCAGATACGCAGTATTTT
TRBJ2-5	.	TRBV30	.	CAWSVHGETQYF	TGTGCCTGGAGTGTACACGGGGAGACCCAGTACTTC
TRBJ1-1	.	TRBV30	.	CAWSDQGLEAFF	TGTGCCTGGAGTGACCAGGGACTTGAAGCTTTCTTT
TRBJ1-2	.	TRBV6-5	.	CASSYSGFGGYGYTF	TGTGCCAGCAGTTACTCGGGATTCGGCGGGTATGGCTACACCTTC
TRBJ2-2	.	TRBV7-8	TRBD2	CASSHPSGRATGELFF	TGTGCCAGCAGCCATCCTAGCGGGAGGGCCACCGGGGAGCTGTTTTTT
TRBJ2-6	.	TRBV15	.	CATSRDNSGANVLTF	TGTGCCACCAGCAGAGACAACTCTGGGGCCAACGTCCTGACTTTC
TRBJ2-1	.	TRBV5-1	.	CASSTSGTSYNEQFF	TGCGCCAGCAGCACGTCAGGGACTTCCTACAATGAGCAGTTCTTC
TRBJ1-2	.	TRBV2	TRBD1	CASSVPGTAGGYTF	TGTGCCAGCAGTGTCCCCGGGACAGCCGGTGGCTACACCTTC
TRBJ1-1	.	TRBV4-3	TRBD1	CASSQDIRGAAAFF	TGCGCCAGCAGCCAAGATATCAGGGGGGCGGCAGCTTTCTTT
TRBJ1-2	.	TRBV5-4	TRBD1	CASSADRGAYGYTF	TGTGCCAGCAGCGCTGACAGGGGTGCCTATGGCTACACCTTC
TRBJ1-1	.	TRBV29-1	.	CSVDRFPEAFF	TGCAGCGTTGACAGGTTTCCAGAAGCTTTCTTT
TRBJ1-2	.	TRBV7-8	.	CASSPPLQDTNYGYTF	TGTGCCAGCAGCCCCCCCCTACAGGACACAAACTATGGCTACACCTTC
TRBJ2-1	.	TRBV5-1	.	CASSWQNNEQFF	TGCGCCAGCAGCTGGCAAAACAATGAGCAGTTCTTC
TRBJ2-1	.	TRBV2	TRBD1	CASMADRQGNNEQFF	TGTGCCAGCATGGCGGATAGACAGGGCAACAATGAGCAGTTCTTC
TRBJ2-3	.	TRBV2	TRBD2	CARSGLAGVEGSTDTQYF	TGTGCCAGAAGTGGACTAGCGGGAGTAGAAGGTAGCACAGATACGCAGTATTTT
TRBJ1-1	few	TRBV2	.	CASSVDGNTEAFF	TGTGCCAGCAGTGTAGATGGGAACACTGAAGCTTTCTTT
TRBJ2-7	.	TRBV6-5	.	CASKRGYEQYF	TGTGCCAGCAAACGGGGCTACGAGCAGTACTTC
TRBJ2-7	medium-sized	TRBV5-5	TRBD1	CASSRTTGYEQYF	TGTGCCAGCAGCCGGACGACAGGGTACGAGCAGTACTTC
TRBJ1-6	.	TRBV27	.	CASRLTGRGGPLHF	TGTGCCAGCAGACTCACAGGGAGGGGAGGACCCCTCCACTTT
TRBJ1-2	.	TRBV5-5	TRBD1	CASSPTGDSYGYTF	TGTGCCAGCAGCCCGACAGGGGACAGCTATGGCTACACCTTC
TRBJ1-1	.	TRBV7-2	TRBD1	CASRLRGARGDLEAFF	TGTGCCAGCAGGCTAAGGGGGGCCAGGGGGGACCTGGAAGCTTTCTTT
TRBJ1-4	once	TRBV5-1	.	CASSALTATNEKLFF	TGCGCCAGCAGCGCCCTCACTGCAACTAATGAAAAACTGTTTTTT
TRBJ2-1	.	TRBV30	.	CAWTAGPLNEQFF	TGTGCCTGGACGGCGGGGCCTCTTAATGAGCAGTTCTTC
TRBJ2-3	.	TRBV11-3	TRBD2	CASSLEGREGTDTQYF	TGTGCCAGCAGCTTAGAAGGGCGGGAGGGCACAGATACGCAGTATTTT
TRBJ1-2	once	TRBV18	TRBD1	CASSPRPEGAVYGYTF	TGTGCCAGCTCACCGCGTCCGGAGGGGGCGGTCTATGGCTACACCTTC
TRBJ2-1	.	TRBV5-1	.	CASSPELAYNEQFF	TGCGCCAGCAGCCCGGAACTAGCCTACAATGAGCAGTTCTTC
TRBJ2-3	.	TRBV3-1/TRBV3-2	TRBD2	CASSLPLAGSTDTQYF	TGTGCCAGCAGCCTACCTCTAGCGGGTAGCACAGATACGCAGTATTTT
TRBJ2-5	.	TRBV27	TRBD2	CASSLVGTSGRARQETQYF	TGTGCCAGCAGTTTAGTTGGGACTAGCGGGAGAGCGAGGCAAGAGACCCAGTACTTC
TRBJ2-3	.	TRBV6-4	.	CASSLTSSTDTQYF	TGTGCCAGCAGCCTGACATCTAGCACAGATACGCAGTATTTT
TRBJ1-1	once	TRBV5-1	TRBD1	CASSSGQGAKTEAFF	TGCGCCAGCAGCTCAGGACAGGGGGCGAAAACTGAAGCTTTCTTT
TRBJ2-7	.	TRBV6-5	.	CASSYSRGHSYEQYF	TGTGCCAGCAGTTACTCGAGAGGGCACTCCTACGAGCAGTACTTC
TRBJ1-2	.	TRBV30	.	CAWPRGKSYGYTF	TGTGCCTGGCCCCGGGGAAAGTCCTATGGCTACACCTTC
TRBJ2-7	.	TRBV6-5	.	CASSSTYEQYF	TGTGCCAGCAGTTCAACCTACGAGCAGTACTTC
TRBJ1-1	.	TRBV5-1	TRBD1	CASSLNTGGTGTEAFF	TGCGCCAGCAGCTTGAATACAGGGGGGACCGGCACTGAAGCTTTCTTT
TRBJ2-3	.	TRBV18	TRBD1	CASSPRQGADTQYF	TGTGCCAGCTCACCAAGACAGGGGGCAGATACGCAGTATTTT